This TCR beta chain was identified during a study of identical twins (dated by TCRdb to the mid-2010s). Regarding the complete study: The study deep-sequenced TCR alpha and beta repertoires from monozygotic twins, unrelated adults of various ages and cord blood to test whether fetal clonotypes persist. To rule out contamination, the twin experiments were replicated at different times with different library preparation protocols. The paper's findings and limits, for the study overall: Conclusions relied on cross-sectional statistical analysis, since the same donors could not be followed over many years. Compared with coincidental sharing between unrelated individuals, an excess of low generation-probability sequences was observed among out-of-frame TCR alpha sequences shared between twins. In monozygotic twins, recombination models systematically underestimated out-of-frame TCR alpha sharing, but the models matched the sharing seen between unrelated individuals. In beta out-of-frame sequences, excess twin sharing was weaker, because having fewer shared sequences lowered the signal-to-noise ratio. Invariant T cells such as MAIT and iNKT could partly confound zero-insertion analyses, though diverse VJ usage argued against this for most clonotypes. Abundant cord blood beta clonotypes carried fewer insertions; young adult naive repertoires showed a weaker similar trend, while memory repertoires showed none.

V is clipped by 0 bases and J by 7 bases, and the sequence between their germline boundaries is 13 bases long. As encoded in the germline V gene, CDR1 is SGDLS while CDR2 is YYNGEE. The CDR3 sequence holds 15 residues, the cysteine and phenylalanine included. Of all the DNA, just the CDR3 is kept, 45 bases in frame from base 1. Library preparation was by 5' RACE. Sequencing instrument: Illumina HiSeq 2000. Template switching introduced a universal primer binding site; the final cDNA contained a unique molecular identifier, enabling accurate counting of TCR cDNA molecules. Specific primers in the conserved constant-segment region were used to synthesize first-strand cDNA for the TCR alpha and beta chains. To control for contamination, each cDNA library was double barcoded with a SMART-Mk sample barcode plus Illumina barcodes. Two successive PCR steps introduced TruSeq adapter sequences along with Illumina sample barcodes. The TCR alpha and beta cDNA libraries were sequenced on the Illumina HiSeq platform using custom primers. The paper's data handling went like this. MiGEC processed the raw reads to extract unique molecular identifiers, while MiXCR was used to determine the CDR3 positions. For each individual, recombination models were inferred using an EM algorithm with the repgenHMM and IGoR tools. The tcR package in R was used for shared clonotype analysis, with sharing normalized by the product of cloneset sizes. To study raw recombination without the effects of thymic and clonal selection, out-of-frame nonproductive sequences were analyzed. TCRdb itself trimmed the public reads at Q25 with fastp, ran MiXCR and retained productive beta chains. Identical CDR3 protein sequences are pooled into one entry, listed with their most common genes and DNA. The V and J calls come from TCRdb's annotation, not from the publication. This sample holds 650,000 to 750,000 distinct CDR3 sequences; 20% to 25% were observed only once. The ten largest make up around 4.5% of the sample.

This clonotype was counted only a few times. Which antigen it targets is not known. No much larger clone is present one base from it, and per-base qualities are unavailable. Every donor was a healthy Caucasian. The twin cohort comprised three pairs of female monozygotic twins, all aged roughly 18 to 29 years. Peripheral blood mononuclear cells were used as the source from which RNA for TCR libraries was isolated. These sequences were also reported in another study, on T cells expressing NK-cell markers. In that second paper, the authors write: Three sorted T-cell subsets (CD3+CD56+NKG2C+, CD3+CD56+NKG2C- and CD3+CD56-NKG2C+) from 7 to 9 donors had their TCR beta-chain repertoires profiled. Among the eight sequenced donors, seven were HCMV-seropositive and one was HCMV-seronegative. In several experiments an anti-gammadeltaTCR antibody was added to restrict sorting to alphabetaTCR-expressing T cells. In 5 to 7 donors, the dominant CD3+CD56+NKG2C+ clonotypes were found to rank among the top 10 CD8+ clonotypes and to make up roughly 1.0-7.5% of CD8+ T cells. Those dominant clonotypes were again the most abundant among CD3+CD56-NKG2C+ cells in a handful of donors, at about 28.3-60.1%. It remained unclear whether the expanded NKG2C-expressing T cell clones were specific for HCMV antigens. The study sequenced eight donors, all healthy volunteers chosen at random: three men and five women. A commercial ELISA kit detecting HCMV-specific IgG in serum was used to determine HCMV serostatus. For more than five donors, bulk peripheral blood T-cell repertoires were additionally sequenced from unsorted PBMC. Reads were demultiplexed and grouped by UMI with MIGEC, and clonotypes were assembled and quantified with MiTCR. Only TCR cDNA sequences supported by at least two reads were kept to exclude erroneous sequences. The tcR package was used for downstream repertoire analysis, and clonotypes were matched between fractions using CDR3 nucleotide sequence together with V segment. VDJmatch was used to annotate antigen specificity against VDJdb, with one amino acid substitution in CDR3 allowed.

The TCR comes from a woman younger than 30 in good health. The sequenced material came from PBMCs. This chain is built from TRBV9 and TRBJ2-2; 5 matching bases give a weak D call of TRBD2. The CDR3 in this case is CASSVGELRGGELFF. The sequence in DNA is TGTGCCAGCAGCGTAGGGGAACTTCGGGGCGGGGAGCTGTTTTTT.